Listed below are T cell receptor beta chains from one sample, sequenced in a study of persistence of HIV-infected CD4 T cells. Profiled with immunoSEQ multiplex PCR; TCRdb holds only in-frame clones, not every one. Of just over 35,000 clones in the sample, approximately 81% were seen once. These TCRs' antigens remain unknown. Specimen: cultured CD4+ T cells from PBMCs, collected from a patient who received antiretroviral therapy. All receptors derive from an adult with HIV. The donor label of this sample is uncertain. The CDR3 runs from the conserved cysteine through the conserved F or W. The order of the fields is D gene, V gene, clone size, J gene, CDR3 protein, CDR3 DNA. The D gene is left open where the match is weak. Rows may omit the clone size; those that give it use once, few, many or a size class.

>TRBD2|TRBV7-3|.|TRBJ2-1
CASSLASGIASQFF
TGTGCCAGCAGCTTGGCTAGCGGGATCGCTTCGCAGTTCTTC
>.|TRBV27|.|TRBJ2-6
CASRVSGANVLTF
TGTGCCAGCAGAGTTAGTGGGGCCAACGTCCTGACTTTC
>.|TRBV13|.|TRBJ2-7
CASSLDARSHEQYF
TGTGCCAGCAGCTTAGACGCCAGGAGTCACGAGCAGTACTTC
>.|TRBV14|.|TRBJ2-4
CASSLIRKLAKNIQYF
TGTGCCAGCAGCCTAATCAGGAAACTAGCCAAAAACATTCAGTACTTC
>.|TRBV19|.|TRBJ1-3
CASSIDLVTRNTIYF
TGTGCCAGTAGTATAGATCTGGTAACCCGAAACACCATATATTTT
>TRBD2|TRBV3-1/TRBV3-2|.|TRBJ2-3
CASSRRLAGGSTDTQYF
TGTGCCAGCAGCCGACGACTAGCGGGGGGGAGCACAGATACGCAGTATTTT
>.|TRBV28|.|TRBJ2-1
CASTLPDRYKRSYNEQFF
TGTGCCAGCACCTTACCTGACAGATACAAACGCTCCTACAATGAGCAGTTCTTC
>.|TRBV7-6|.|TRBJ2-3
CASSAKGRGLTDTQYF
TGTGCCAGCAGCGCCAAGGGGCGGGGACTCACAGATACGCAGTATTTT
>.|TRBV3-1/TRBV3-2|.|TRBJ2-2
CASSPSRSVGELFF
TGTGCCAGCAGCCCGTCGCGGTCCGTCGGGGAGCTGTTTTTT
>.|TRBV7-9|few|TRBJ1-6
CASGKSGANNSPLHF
TGTGCCAGCGGGAAGTCGGGGGCGAATAATTCACCCCTCCACTTT
>.|TRBV7-5|.|TRBJ1-2
CARSLPDRGRDYGYTF
TGTGCCAGAAGCTTACCTGACAGGGGGCGAGACTATGGCTACACCTTC
>.|TRBV27|few|TRBJ1-2
CASSPNQGWLGYTF
TGTGCCAGCAGTCCGAACCAGGGGTGGCTAGGCTACACCTTC
>.|TRBV28|.|TRBJ2-7
CASSFTGTYEQYF
TGTGCCAGCAGTTTTACAGGGACCTACGAGCAGTACTTC
>.|TRBV2|once|TRBJ1-2
CAGTREANYGYTF
TGTGCCGGCACGAGGGAAGCTAACTATGGCTACACCTTC
>TRBD1|TRBV5-8|few|TRBJ2-2
CATRTRGTGELFF
TGTGCCACCAGGACCAGGGGGACCGGGGAGCTGTTTTTT
>TRBD2|TRBV3-1/TRBV3-2|.|TRBJ2-1
CASTPSGGIGQFF
TGTGCCAGCACCCCAAGCGGGGGAATAGGGCAGTTCTTC
>.|TRBV27|.|TRBJ2-2
CASSPGDRYTGELFF
TGTGCCAGCAGTCCCGGAGACAGATACACCGGGGAGCTGTTTTTT
>TRBD1|TRBV7-2|once|TRBJ1-2
CASRPSPGQPYGYTF
TGTGCCAGCAGACCCAGTCCGGGACAGCCCTATGGCTACACCTTC
>.|TRBV5-8|.|TRBJ2-7
CASNGYEQYF
TGTGCCAGCAACGGATACGAGCAGTACTTC
>.|TRBV7-9|.|TRBJ1-1
CASSAREGKNTEAFF
TGTGCCAGCAGCGCCAGGGAGGGGAAAAACACTGAAGCTTTCTTT
>.|TRBV2|.|TRBJ1-2
CASRLTQGGYGYTF
TGTGCCAGCAGACTGACTCAGGGTGGCTATGGCTACACCTTC
>.|TRBV2|.|TRBJ1-5
CASSDRGNQPQHF
TGTGCCAGCAGTGACAGGGGCAATCAGCCCCAGCATTTT